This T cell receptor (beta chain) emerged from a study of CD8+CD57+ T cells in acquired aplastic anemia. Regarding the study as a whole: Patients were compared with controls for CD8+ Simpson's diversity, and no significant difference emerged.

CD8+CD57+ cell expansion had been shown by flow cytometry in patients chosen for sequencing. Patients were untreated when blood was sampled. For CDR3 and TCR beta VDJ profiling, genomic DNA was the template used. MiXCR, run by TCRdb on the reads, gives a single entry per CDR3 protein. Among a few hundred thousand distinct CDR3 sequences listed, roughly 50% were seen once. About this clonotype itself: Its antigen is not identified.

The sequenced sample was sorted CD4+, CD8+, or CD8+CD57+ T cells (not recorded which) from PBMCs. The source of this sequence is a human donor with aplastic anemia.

CDR3 in amino acids: CASSPNPGQGAYEQYF. The CDR3 DNA sequence: TGTGCCAGCAGTCCTAATCCGGGACAGGGGGCTTACGAGCAGTACTTC. This rearrangement joins TRBV6-1 to TRBJ2-7; 12 bases align to TRBD1. The CDR3 is 16 residues long. Trimming removed 5 bases from V and 4 bases from J; junction bases left unmatched: 9. Germline CDR1 and CDR2: MNHNS and SASEGT.